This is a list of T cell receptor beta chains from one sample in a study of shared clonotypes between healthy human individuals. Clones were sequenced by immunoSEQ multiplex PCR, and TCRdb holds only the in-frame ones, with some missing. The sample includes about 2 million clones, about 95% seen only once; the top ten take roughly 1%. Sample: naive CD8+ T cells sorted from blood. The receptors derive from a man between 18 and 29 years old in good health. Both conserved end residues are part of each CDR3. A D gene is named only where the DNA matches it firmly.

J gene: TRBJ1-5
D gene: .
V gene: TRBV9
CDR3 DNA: TGTGCCAGCAGCGTAGGGGCGGGATCGCAGCCCCAGCATTTT
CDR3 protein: CASSVGAGSQPQHF

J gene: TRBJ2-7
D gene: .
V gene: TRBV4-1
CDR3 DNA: TGCGCCAGCAGCCAAAATATTGGCCACGAGCAGTACTTC
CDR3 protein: CASSQNIGHEQYF

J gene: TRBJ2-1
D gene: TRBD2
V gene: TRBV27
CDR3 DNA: TGTGCCAGCAGTTTGTTAGCGGGAGTGAGCTACAATGAGCAGTTCTTC
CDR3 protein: CASSLLAGVSYNEQFF

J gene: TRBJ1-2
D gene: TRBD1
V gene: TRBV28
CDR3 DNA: TGTGCCAGCAGTTTATTCCGGGACAGGGGGATCGGCTACACCTTC
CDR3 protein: CASSLFRDRGIGYTF

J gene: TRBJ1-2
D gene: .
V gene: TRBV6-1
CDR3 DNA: TGTGCCAGCAGTGATGGCACCTACCGCTATGGCTACACCTTC
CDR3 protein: CASSDGTYRYGYTF

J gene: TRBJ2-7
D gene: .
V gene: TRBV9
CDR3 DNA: TGTGCCAGCAGCGTAGCGTCAGCCTACGAGCAGTACTTC
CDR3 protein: CASSVASAYEQYF

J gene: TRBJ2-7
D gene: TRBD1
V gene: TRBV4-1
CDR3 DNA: TGCGCCAGCAGCCAGACGGGACAGCCCTACGAGCAGTACTTC
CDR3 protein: CASSQTGQPYEQYF

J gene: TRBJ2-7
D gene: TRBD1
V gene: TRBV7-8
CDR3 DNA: TGTGCCAGCAGCTTAGGACAGGGACCCTCCTACGAGCAGTACTTC
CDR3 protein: CASSLGQGPSYEQYF

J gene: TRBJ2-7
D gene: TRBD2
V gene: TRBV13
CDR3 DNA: TGTGCCAGCAGCTTTGCGGGGGGGCGATACGAGCAGTACTTC
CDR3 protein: CASSFAGGRYEQYF

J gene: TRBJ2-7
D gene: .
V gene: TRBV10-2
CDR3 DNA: TGCGCCAGCAAACAAGGCGAGCAGTACTTC
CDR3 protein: CASKQGEQYF

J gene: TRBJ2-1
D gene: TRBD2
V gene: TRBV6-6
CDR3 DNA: TGTGCCAGCAGTTACTCGTGGGAGCTAGCGGGAGAAGAGCAGTTCTTC
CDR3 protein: CASSYSWELAGEEQFF

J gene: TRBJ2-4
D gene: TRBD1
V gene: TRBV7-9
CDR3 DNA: TGTGCCAGCAGCTTAGGAGGGGGCCCAAACATTCAGTACTTC
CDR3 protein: CASSLGGGPNIQYF

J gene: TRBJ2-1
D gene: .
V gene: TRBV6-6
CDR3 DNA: TGTGCCAGCAGTTACGTCGGGGGGCCGTACAATGAGCAGTTCTTC
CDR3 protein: CASSYVGGPYNEQFF

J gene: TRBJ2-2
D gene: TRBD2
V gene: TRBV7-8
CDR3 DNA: TGTGCCAGCAGCACCAGACTAGCGGGAGTAACCGGGGAGCTGTTTTTT
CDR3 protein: CASSTRLAGVTGELFF

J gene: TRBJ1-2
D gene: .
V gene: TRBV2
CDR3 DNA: TGTGCCAGCAGTGGCGGGGGAAATGGCTACACCTTC
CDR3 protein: CASSGGGNGYTF

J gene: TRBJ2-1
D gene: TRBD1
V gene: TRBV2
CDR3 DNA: TGTGCCAGCAGTCCGGAAACAGGGGTTGATAAGTACAATGAGCAGTTCTTC
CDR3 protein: CASSPETGVDKYNEQFF

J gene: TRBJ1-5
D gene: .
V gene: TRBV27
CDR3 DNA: TGTGCCAGCAGGCAGGGGACCTCCCATCAGCCCCAGCATTTT
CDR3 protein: CASRQGTSHQPQHF

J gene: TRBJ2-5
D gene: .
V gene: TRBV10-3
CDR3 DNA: TGTGCCATCAGTGAAAGGGGTATGGGAGAGACCCAGTACTTC
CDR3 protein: CAISERGMGETQYF

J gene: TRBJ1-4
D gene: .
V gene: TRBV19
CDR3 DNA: TGTGCCAGTAGTATAACCGGAACCTCGGGTCGGGAAAAACTGTTTTTT
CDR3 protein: CASSITGTSGREKLFF

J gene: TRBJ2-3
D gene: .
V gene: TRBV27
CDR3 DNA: TGTGCCAGCAGTTGGGCTAGCGACGGCACAGATACGCAGTATTTT
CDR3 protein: CASSWASDGTDTQYF

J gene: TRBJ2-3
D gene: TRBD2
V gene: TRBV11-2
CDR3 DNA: TGTGCCAGCAGCCCCCTGCCTCGGGGGGGCGATACGCAGTATTTT
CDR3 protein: CASSPLPRGGDTQYF

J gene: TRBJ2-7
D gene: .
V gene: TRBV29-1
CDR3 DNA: TGCAGCGCCGGGACTGTATACGAGCAGTACTTC
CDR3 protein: CSAGTVYEQYF

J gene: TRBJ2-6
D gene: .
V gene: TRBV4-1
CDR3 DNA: TGCGCCAGCAGCCTAGCAGGGGATGGGGCCAACGTCCTGACTTTC
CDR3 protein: CASSLAGDGANVLTF

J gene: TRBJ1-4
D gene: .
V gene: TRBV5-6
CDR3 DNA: TGTGCCAGCAGCTTGGGTGGACAGCTTAATGAAAAACTGTTTTTT
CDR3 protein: CASSLGGQLNEKLFF

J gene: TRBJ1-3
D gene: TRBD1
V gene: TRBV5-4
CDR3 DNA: TGTGCCAGCAGCGGGACGGGACAGGTTTATGGAAACACCATATATTTT
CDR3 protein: CASSGTGQVYGNTIYF

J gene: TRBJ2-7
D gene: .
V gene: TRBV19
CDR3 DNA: TGTGCCAGTAGTAGCCAGTCTACCGAGCAGTACTTC
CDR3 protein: CASSSQSTEQYF